The present entry profiles one TCR beta chain with its context. The antigen is not known. Sequence at one end of the junction differs from germline and may be a read error. This sample was included in a study of T cell responses to AZD1222 COVID-19 vaccine. Study outcomes and limitations: Elevations in Spike-specific TCR breadth and depth followed administration of two AZD1222 doses.

Method: immunoSEQ multiplex PCR; TCRdb's copy keeps in-frame clones and lacks some. This table has roughly 100,000 clones, more than 75% appearing once. This CDR3 comprises 12 residues. Here the sequenced sample was peripheral blood, taken on day 0 of AZD1222 vaccination. V is TRBV12-3 or TRBV12-4 and J is TRBJ1-1; D call uncertain. The source of this sequence is an adult in good health. The CDR3: CASTQRWGETFF. The DNA for the CDR3 is TGTGCCAGCACCCAACGGTGGGGTGAAACTTTCTTT.